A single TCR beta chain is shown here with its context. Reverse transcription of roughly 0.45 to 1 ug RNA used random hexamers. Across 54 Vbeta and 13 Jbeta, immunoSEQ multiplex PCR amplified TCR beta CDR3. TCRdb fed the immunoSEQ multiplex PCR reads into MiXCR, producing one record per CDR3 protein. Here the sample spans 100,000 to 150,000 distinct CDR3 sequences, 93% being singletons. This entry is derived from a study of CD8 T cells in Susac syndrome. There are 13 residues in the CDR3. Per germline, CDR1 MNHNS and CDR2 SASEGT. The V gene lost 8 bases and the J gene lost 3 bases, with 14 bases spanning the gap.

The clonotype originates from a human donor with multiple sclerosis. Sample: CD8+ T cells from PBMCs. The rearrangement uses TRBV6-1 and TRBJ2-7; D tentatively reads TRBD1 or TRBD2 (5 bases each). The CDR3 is CASSGTDRYEQYV. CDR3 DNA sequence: TGTGCCAGCTCCGGGACGGACCGCTACGAGCAGTACGTC.